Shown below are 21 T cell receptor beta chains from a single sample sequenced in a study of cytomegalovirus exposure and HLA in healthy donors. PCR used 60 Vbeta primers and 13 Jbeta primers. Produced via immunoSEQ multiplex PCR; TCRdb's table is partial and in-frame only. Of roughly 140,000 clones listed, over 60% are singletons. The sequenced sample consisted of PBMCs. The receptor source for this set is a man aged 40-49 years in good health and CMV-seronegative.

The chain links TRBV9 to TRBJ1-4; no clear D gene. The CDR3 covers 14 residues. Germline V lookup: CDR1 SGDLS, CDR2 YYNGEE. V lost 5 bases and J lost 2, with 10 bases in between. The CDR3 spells CASSEAGTNEKLFF. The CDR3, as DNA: TGTGCCAGCAGTGAGGCCGGCACTAATGAAAAACTGTTTTTT.

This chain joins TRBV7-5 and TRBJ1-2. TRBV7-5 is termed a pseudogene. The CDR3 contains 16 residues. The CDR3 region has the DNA TGTGTCAGAAGCTTAAGGTGCGGTCGGAGGGACTATGGCTACCCCTTC. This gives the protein CVRSLRCGRRDYGYPF.

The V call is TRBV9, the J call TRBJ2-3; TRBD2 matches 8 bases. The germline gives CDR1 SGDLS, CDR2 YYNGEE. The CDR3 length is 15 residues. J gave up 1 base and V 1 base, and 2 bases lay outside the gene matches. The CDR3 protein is CASSVKLAGTDTQYF. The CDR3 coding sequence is TGTGCCAGCAGCGTAAAACTAGCGGGCACAGATACGCAGTATTTT. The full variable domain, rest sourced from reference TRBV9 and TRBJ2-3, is DSGVTQTPKHLITATGQRVTLRCSPRSGDLSVYWYQQSLDQGLQFLIQYYNGEERAKGNILERFSAQQFPDLHSELNLSSLELGDSALYFCASSVKLAGTDTQYFGPGTRLTVL.

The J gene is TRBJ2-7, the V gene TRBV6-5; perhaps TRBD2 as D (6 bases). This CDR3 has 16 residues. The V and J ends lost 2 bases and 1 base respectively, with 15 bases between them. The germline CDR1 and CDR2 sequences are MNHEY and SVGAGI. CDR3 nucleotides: TGTGCCAGCAGTTACGGACCGGACGGAGGGTCCTACGAGCAGTACTTC. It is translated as CASSYGPDGGSYEQYF.

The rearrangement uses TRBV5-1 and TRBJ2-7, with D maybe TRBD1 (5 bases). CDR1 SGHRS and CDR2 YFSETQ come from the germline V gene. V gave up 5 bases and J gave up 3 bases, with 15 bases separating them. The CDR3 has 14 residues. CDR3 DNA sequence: TGCGCCAGCAGATTGCCAGGGCAAAACTACGAGCAGTACTTC. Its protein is CASRLPGQNYEQYF.

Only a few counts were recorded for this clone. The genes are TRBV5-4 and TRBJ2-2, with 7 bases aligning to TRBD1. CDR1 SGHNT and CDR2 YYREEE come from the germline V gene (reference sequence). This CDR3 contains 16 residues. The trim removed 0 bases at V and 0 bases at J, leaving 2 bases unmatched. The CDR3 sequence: CASSLDRGSNTGELFF. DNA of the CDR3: TGTGCCAGCAGCTTGGACAGGGGTTCGAACACCGGGGAGCTGTTTTTT.

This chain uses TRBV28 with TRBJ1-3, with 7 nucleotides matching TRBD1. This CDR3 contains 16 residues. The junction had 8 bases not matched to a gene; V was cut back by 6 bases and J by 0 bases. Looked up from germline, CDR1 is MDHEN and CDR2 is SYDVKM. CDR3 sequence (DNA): TGTGCCAGCAGCAAGACAGGGCTTGCCTCTGGAAACACCATATATTTT. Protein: CASSKTGLASGNTIYF.

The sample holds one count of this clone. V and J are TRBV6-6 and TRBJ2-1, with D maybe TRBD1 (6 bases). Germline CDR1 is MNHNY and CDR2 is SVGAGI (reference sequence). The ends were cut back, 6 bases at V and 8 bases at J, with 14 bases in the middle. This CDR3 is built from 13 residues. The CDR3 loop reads CASRPPGEYEQFF. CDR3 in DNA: TGTGCCAGCAGACCCCCAGGGGAATATGAGCAGTTCTTC.

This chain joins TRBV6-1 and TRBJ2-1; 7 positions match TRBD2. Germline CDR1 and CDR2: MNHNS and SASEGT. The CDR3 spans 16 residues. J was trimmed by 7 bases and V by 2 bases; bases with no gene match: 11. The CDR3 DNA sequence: TGTGCCAGCAGTGAACGGGGGAGGGTCTTGGGTAATGAGCAGTTCTTC. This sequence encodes CASSERGRVLGNEQFF.

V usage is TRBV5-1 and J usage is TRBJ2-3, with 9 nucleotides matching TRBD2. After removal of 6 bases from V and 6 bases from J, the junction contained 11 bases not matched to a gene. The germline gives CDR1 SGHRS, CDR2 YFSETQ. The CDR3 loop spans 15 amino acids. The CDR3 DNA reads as TGCGCCAGCAAATTAGTGGCGGGAGGGGCGGATACGCAGTATTTT. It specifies CASKLVAGGADTQYF.

CDR3 amino acids: CASSYDSVPYEQYF. The CDR3 DNA follows: TGTGCCAGCAGTTACGACTCAGTCCCCTACGAGCAGTACTTC. V gene TRBV6-5 combines with J gene TRBJ2-7, with D unclear. The CDR3 spans 14 residues. Trimming took 2 bases from V and 2 from J, leaving 10 bases between them. Germline CDR1 reads MNHEY; CDR2 reads SVGAGI.

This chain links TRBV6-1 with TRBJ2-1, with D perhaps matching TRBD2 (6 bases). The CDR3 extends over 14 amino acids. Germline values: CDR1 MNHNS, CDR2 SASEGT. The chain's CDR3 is CAGGSGLIVNEQFF. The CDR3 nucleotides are TGTGCTGGAGGGTCAGGGTTAATTGTGAATGAGCAGTTCTTC.

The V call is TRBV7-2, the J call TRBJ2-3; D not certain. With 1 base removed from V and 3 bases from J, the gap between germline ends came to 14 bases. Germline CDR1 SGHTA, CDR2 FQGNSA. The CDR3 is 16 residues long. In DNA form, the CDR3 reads TGTGCCAGCAGCTTAGTTACCAGGTCTTGGACAGATACGCAGTATTTT. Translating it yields CASSLVTRSWTDTQYF.

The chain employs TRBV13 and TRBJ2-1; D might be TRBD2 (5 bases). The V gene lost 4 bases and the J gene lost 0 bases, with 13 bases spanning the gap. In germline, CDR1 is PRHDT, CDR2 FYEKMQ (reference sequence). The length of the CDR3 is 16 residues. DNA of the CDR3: TGTGCCAGCAGCTCCGGGGAAATCGGCTCCTACAATGAGCAGTTCTTC. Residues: CASSSGEIGSYNEQFF.

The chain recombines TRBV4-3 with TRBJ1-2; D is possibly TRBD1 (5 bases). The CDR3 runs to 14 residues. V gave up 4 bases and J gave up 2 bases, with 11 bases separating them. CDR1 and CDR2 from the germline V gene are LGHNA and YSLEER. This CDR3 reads CASSPLAGNYGYTF. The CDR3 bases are TGCGCCAGCAGCCCCTTGGCAGGGAACTATGGCTACACCTTC.

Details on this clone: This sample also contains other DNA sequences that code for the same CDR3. CDR3 nucleotides: TGTGCCAGCAGTGAGGGTGGGCAGAGCACAGATACGCAGTATTTT. This gives the protein CASSEGGQSTDTQYF. The chain has TRBV6-4 and TRBJ2-3; the D is unclear. The CDR3 totals 15 residues. CDR1 is MRHNA, CDR2 SNTAGT, per germline. The germline V and J ends were trimmed by 3 bases and 0 bases, with 10 bases remaining between them.

The chain's CDR3 is CASSVEGLAGYEQYF. CDR3 coding DNA: TGTGCCAGCAGCGTAGAGGGACTAGCGGGCTACGAGCAGTACTTC. The genes are TRBV9 and TRBJ2-7; 12 nucleotides align to TRBD2. CDR1 is SGDLS, CDR2 YYNGEE, per germline. The V and J ends lost 0 bases and 3 bases, in that order; junction bases with no gene match: 1. The length of the CDR3 is 15 residues.

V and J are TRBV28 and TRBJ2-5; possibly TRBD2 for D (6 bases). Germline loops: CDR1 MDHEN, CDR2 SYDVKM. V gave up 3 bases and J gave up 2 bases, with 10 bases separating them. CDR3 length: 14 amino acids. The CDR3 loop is CASSFGGIQETQYF. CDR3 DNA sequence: TGTGCCAGCAGTTTCGGGGGAATACAAGAGACCCAGTACTTC.

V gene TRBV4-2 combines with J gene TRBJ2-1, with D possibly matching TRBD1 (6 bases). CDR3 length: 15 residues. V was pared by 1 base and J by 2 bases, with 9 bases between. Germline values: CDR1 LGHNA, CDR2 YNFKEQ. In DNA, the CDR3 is TGTGCCAGCAGCCAAGTCGGGACACCCTACAATGAGCAGTTCTTC. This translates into CASSQVGTPYNEQFF.

The CDR3 spells CASSVRQGALNTEAFF. CDR3 coding DNA: TGCGCCAGCAGCGTGAGACAGGGGGCTTTGAACACTGAAGCTTTCTTT. The chain joins TRBV5-1 to TRBJ1-1, with 10 nucleotides matching TRBD1. CDR1 is SGHRS and CDR2 is YFSETQ in the germline V gene. V lost 4 bases and J lost 0; bases outside the gene matches: 6. The CDR3 length is 16 residues.

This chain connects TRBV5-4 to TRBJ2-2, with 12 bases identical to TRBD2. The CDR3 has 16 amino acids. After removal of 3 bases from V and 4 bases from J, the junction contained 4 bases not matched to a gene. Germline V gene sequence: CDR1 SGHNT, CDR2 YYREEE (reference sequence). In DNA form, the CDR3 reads TGTGCCAGCAGCTCGGGACTAGCGGGTGGCACCGGGGAGCTGTTTTTT. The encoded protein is CASSSGLAGGTGELFF.